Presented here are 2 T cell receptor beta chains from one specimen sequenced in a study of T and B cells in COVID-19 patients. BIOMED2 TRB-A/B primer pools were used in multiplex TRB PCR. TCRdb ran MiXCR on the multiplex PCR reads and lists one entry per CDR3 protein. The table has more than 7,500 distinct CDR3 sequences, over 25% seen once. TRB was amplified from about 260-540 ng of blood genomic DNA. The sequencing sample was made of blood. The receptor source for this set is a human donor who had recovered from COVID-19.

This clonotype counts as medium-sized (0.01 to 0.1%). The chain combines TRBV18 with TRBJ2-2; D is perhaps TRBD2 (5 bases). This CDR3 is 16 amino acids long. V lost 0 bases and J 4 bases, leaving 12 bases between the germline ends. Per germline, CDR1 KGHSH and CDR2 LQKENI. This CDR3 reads CASSPPGLAGTGELFF. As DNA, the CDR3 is TGTGCCAGCTCACCACCAGGGCTAGCTGGCACCGGGGAGCTGTTTTTT.

Written as DNA, the CDR3 is TGTGCCAGCAGCTTAAGGCCTATCCAGGAGCCTGGAAACACCATATATTTT. This translates into CASSLRPIQEPGNTIYF. The chain is built from TRBV7-9 and TRBJ1-3, with D unresolved. This CDR3 has 17 amino acids. The V gene's germline CDR1 is SEHNR and CDR2 FQNEAQ (reference sequence). Trimming took off 2 bases at V and 2 bases at J, with 16 bases between the two ends.